Listed here is a single T cell receptor beta chain. The investigators made TCR beta cDNA from 400 to 550 ng total RNA, using a constant-region primer. Library construction for TCR beta comprised three nested multiplex PCR rounds performed with slightly modified ARM-PCR. Both of the initial two PCR rounds ran for about 11 cycles and employed TRBV1-TRBV30 forward primers alongside a C-beta reverse primer. TCRdb processed the multiplex PCR reads anew with MiXCR; each CDR3 protein has one entry. The sample has some 55,000 distinct CDR3 sequences; around three quarters are singletons. The sample belongs to a study of tumor-infiltrating lymphocytes in primary liver carcinoma. Without any cell sorting, about 19-31 mg of bulk tissue yielded co-extracted RNA and DNA. CDR3 size: 15 residues. CDR1 is MGHRA and CDR2 is YSYEKL in the germline V gene. V dropped 3 bases and J dropped 3 bases, with 14 bases sitting between them.

The specimen was liver tumor tissue from sampling region 2. The subset denotes: tumor region T2, inferior pole. The clonotype originates from a man in his forties with primary liver carcinoma and hepatitis B virus infection. V is TRBV4-1 and J is TRBJ1-1; D is unresolved. CDR3 residues: CASSHIPGLDTEAFF. The CDR3 coding sequence is TGCGCCAGCAGCCACATCCCGGGGTTGGACACTGAAGCTTTCTTT.